The 30 T cell receptor beta chains below were found in one sample sequenced in a study of T cells after yellow fever vaccination. TCRdb redid the calling of the 5' RACE reads with MiXCR, one entry per CDR3 protein. This table holds a few hundred thousand distinct CDR3 sequences, 15% to 20% found once. The sample consisted of PBMCs, taken 15 days after the yellow fever booster vaccination. The receptor source for this set is a man aged 25-45 years who received the YFV17D yellow fever vaccine.

This clonotype has only a few counts. This chain joins TRBV4-3 and TRBJ2-3; 10 bases agree with TRBD2. The junction had 5 bases not matched to a gene; V was cut back by 6 bases and J by 2 bases. CDR1 and CDR2 from the germline V gene are LGHNA and YSLEER. The CDR3 extends over 15 amino acids. The CDR3 nucleotides read TGCGCCAGCAGAGCCGGGACTAGCGACACAGATACGCAGTATTTT. It codes for CASRAGTSDTDTQYF.

This clonotype occurred many times. The chain couples TRBV5-1 to TRBJ2-3, with a weak D call TRBD2 (5 bases). Germline assignment: CDR1 SGHRS and CDR2 YFSETQ. V lost 4 bases to trimming and J lost 0 bases, with 9 bases between them. This CDR3 has 14 amino acids. CDR3 in DNA: TGCGCCAGCAGCCGCCGGGAAAGCACAGATACGCAGTATTTT. Translating gives CASSRRESTDTQYF.

The chain links TRBV7-8 to TRBJ2-7; possibly TRBD2 for D (6 bases). The CDR3 consists of 13 residues. Between the trimmed V and J ends, which lost 2 bases and 6 bases, there was a span of 11 bases. From germline, CDR1 is SGHVS and CDR2 FQNEAQ. The CDR3 loop reads CASSLTSLREQYF. As DNA, the CDR3 is TGTGCCAGCAGCTTAACTAGCCTGCGCGAGCAGTACTTC.

This clonotype came up many times. This chain joins TRBV7-2 and TRBJ2-2, with 11 bases identical to TRBD2. The junction had 10 bases not matched to a gene; V was cut back by 5 bases and J by 8 bases. Germline V gene data show CDR1 as SGHTA and CDR2 as FQGNSA. This CDR3 is built from 16 residues. For the CDR3, the DNA is TGTGCCAGCAGCCTACACCAAACTAGCGGGAGTGGGGAGCTGTTTTTT. Its protein is CASSLHQTSGSGELFF.

There are many counts of this clonotype. The chain is built from TRBV6-6 and TRBJ2-7; D not resolved. Germline V CDR1 and CDR2: MNHNY, SVGAGI (reference sequence). The V end was cut by 5 bases, the J end by 3 bases, with 8 bases between. The CDR3 runs to 12 residues. CDR3: CASSKSSYEQYF. The CDR3 DNA follows: TGTGCCAGCAGTAAGTCTAGCTACGAGCAGTACTTC.

The chain uses TRBV5-4 and TRBJ2-3, with 9 bases lining up with TRBD2. The CDR3 loop spans 15 amino acids. Germline V CDR1 and CDR2: SGHNT, YYREEE (reference sequence). Unmatched junction bases numbered 5, after V lost 4 bases and J lost 2 bases. The CDR3: CASSNRTSATDTQYF. The CDR3 DNA follows: TGTGCCAGCAGCAATCGGACTAGCGCCACAGATACGCAGTATTTT.

This clonotype has ten or more counts. V usage is TRBV3-1 and J usage is TRBJ2-5; weak D call: TRBD2 (6 bases). There are 14 residues in the CDR3. The germline V gene encodes CDR1 LGHDT and CDR2 YNNKEL (reference sequence). Trimming cost V 4 bases and J 0 bases, with 9 bases left between them. This CDR3 is CASSPGLYQETQYF. The CDR3 DNA reads as TGTGCCAGCAGCCCGGGACTGTACCAAGAGACCCAGTACTTC.

This clonotype was counted many times. V and J are TRBV4-2 and TRBJ2-6; maybe TRBD2 (5 bases). V dropped 3 bases and J dropped 0 bases, with 27 bases sitting between them. This CDR3 spans 22 amino acids. Germline CDR1 reads LGHNA; CDR2 reads YNFKEQ. The CDR3 here is CASSHYFRDPRDLSSGANVLTF. CDR3 DNA sequence: TGTGCCAGCAGCCACTACTTCAGAGACCCGAGGGATCTAAGCTCTGGGGCCAACGTCCTGACTTTC.

The V gene is TRBV9, the J gene TRBJ2-1; no definite D call. V was cut by 0 bases and J by 8 bases, with 12 bases left in between. Germline lookup yields CDR1 SGDLS and CDR2 YYNGEE. The CDR3 covers 14 residues. The CDR3 here is CASSVGVAGDEQFF. In DNA, the CDR3 is TGTGCCAGCAGCGTAGGGGTTGCCGGAGATGAGCAGTTCTTC.

This clonotype was counted only a few times. J is TRBJ2-7 and V is TRBV6-2 or TRBV6-3; the match to TRBD2 covers 10 bases. Per germline, CDR1 MNHEY and CDR2 SVGEGT. The CDR3 spans 14 residues. The V and J ends lost 6 bases and 2 bases, in that order; junction bases with no gene match: 4. This CDR3 is CASRRTSGAYEQYF. In DNA form, the CDR3 reads TGTGCCAGCAGACGAACTAGCGGGGCCTACGAGCAGTACTTC.

The V call is TRBV5-1, the J call TRBJ2-7; maybe TRBD2 (5 bases). V lost 7 bases to trimming and J lost 3 bases, with 29 bases between them. The CDR3 consists of 18 residues. Germline lookup yields CDR1 SGHRS and CDR2 YFSETQ. The CDR3 spells CASSTGSGRASGIYEQYF. The DNA for the CDR3 is TGCGCCAGCTCAACCGGGTCAGGACGGGCCTCGGGGATCTACGAGCAGTACTTC.

This clonotype appeared many times. The chain combines TRBV12-3 or TRBV12-4 with TRBJ2-2; no reliable D call. This CDR3 is 12 amino acids long. With 8 bases removed from V and 1 base from J, the gap between germline ends came to 5 bases. Here the CDR3 DNA reads TGTGCCAGCGGACGGAACACCGGGGAGCTGTTTTTT. It specifies CASGRNTGELFF.

This clonotype was seen only a few times. J is TRBJ2-4 and V is TRBV5-1, with D possibly TRBD1 on 5 matching bases. The germline CDR1 and CDR2 sequences are SGHRS and YFSETQ. Trimming took off 0 bases at V and 2 bases at J, with 9 bases between the two ends. The CDR3 sequence is 15 residues long. The CDR3 loop reads CASSLEQGTKNIQYF. The CDR3, as DNA: TGCGCCAGCAGCTTGGAGCAGGGAACCAAAAACATTCAGTACTTC.

This clonotype was recorded a few times. This chain joins TRBV12-3 or TRBV12-4 and TRBJ2-2; no reliable D call. V shed 8 bases and J shed 1 base, with 11 bases lying between them. The CDR3 loop spans 14 amino acids. This chain's CDR3 is CASVSIRNTGELFF. CDR3 sequence (DNA): TGTGCCAGCGTCTCGATACGGAACACCGGGGAGCTGTTTTTT.

This clonotype appeared many times. The chain has TRBV5-5 and TRBJ1-1; 7 bases fit TRBD1. The germline gives CDR1 SGHKS, CDR2 YYEKEE (reference sequence). The CDR3 spans 16 residues. The ends lost 0 bases at V and 2 bases at J; junction bases unmatched: 7. CDR3 amino acids: CASSLAEGAFNTEAFF. DNA for the CDR3: TGTGCCAGCAGCTTGGCCGAGGGGGCGTTCAACACTGAAGCTTTCTTT.

This clonotype was recorded a few times. The V call is TRBV7-8, the J call TRBJ2-1; D possibly corresponds to TRBD2 (5 bases). CDR3 length: 13 residues. V was cut by 4 bases and J by 10 bases, with 14 bases left in between. Germline values: CDR1 SGHVS, CDR2 FQNEAQ. CDR3 in amino acids: CASSSRGRGEQFF. The DNA of the CDR3 is TGTGCCAGCAGCTCTAGAGGACGGGGAGAGCAGTTCTTC.

Only a few counts were recorded for this clonotype. The chain couples TRBV29-1 to TRBJ1-1; 7 bases are a match to TRBD1. CDR3 length: 13 amino acids. J lost 4 bases, V lost 8 bases, and 10 bases had no gene match. Per the germline V gene, CDR1 is SQVTM and CDR2 is ANQGSEA. Written as DNA, the CDR3 is TGCAGCTTTGGACAGGCCCGGGGCACTGAAGCTTTCTTT. Its translation is CSFGQARGTEAFF.

CDR3 in amino acids: CASSSGALLGSYNEQFF. Here the CDR3 DNA reads TGTGCCAGCAGTTCGGGGGCGCTTTTAGGCTCCTACAATGAGCAGTTCTTC. The rearrangement uses TRBV6-2 or TRBV6-3 and TRBJ2-1; D may be TRBD1 or TRBD2 (6 bases each). The V end was cut by 4 bases, the J end by 0 bases, with 16 bases between. The germline V gene has CDR1 MNHEY and CDR2 SVGEGT. The CDR3 is 17 residues long.

This clonotype occurred a few times. This chain joins TRBV4-3 and TRBJ1-1, with D unclear. The germline gives CDR1 LGHNA, CDR2 YSLEER. The CDR3 totals 12 residues. Trimming stripped 3 bases from V and 5 bases from J, with 7 bases between. This CDR3 reads CASSHVGTEAFF. In DNA form, the CDR3 reads TGCGCCAGCAGCCATGTCGGAACTGAAGCTTTCTTT.

The V call is TRBV4-3, the J call TRBJ2-7; TRBD1 agrees at 7 bases. CDR3 length: 15 residues. The V and J ends lost 0 bases and 3 bases, in that order; junction bases with no gene match: 5. From germline, CDR1 is LGHNA and CDR2 YSLEER. The CDR3 loop reads CASSQDRDSFYEQYF. For the CDR3, the DNA is TGCGCCAGCAGCCAAGATCGGGACAGCTTCTACGAGCAGTACTTC.

As concerns this clonotype: Its ends do not fully match the called genes, so a read error is possible. This chain links TRBV7-2 with TRBJ1-6; no definite D call. This CDR3 region has 14 residues. Germline assignment: CDR1 SGHTA and CDR2 FQGNSA. The CDR3: CAGSLGGRDSPLHF. CDR3 bases: TGTGCCGGCAGCTTGGGAGGGAGGGATTCACCCCTCCACTTT.

Many counts were recorded for this clonotype. The V call is TRBV7-2, the J call TRBJ1-1; D unresolved. V lost 5 bases, J lost 0 bases, and 7 bases lay in between. CDR3 length equals 13 residues. CDR1 and CDR2 (germline): SGHTA, FQGNSA. The CDR3 DNA reads TGTGCCAGCAGCCAGGACCTGAACACTGAAGCTTTCTTT. Translation gives CASSQDLNTEAFF.

Of note for this clonotype: A much larger clone lies one base from this, so it may be a read error. DNA for the CDR3: TGTGCCAGCTCACGCGGACTAGCGGGAGTGGTGGATGAGCAGTTCTTC. Protein: CASSRGLAGVVDEQFF. The chain is built from TRBV18 and TRBJ2-1; 13 bases line up with TRBD2. The V gene's germline CDR1 is KGHSH and CDR2 LQKENI. With V trimmed by 4 bases and J by 8 bases, 8 bases remained unmatched. The CDR3 runs to 16 residues.

The chain recombines TRBV9 with TRBJ2-7, with D tentatively TRBD1 (6 bases). V was cut by 3 bases and J by 5 bases, with 21 bases left in between. The CDR3 has 16 amino acids. CDR1 SGDLS and CDR2 YYNGEE come from the germline V gene. The CDR3 DNA reads TGTGCCAGCAGCGCCTTTCAGGGGATCGGGGCCCACGAGCAGTACTTC. Its translation: CASSAFQGIGAHEQYF.

The count of this clonotype is one. This chain uses TRBV11-2 with TRBJ2-3; 7 positions match TRBD2. The V and J ends lost 7 bases and 5 bases, in that order; junction bases with no gene match: 3. There are 12 residues in the CDR3. CDR1 and CDR2 from the germline V gene are SGHAT and FQNNGV. This CDR3 is CASIRGEDTQYF. The CDR3 DNA sequence: TGTGCCAGCATTCGGGGGGAAGATACGCAGTATTTT. The complete variable domain, with remaining parts taken from reference TRBV11-2 and TRBJ2-3, reads EAGVAQSPRYKIIEKRQSVAFWCNPISGHATLYWYQQILGQGPKLLIQFQNNGVVDDSQLPKDRFSAERLKGVDSTLKIQPAKLEDSAVYLCASIRGEDTQYFGPGTRLTVL.

The V and J genes are TRBV4-2 and TRBJ1-2; weak D call: TRBD1 (5 bases). V was pared by 0 bases and J by 8 bases, with 10 bases between. CDR3 length equals 13 residues. Germline V gives CDR1 LGHNA, CDR2 YNFKEQ. The CDR3 sequence is CASSQEEGSGYTF. In nucleotides, the CDR3 is TGTGCCAGCAGCCAAGAGGAGGGGAGCGGCTACACCTTC.

This clonotype was counted a few times. The CDR3 DNA sequence: TGTGCCAGCGGACTAGCGGGAGACGGTGAGACCCAGTACTTC. Residues: CASGLAGDGETQYF. This sequence joins TRBV7-6 and TRBJ2-5; 13 nucleotides align to TRBD2. J was trimmed by 5 bases and V by 8 bases; bases with no gene match: 5. Per germline, CDR1 SGHVS and CDR2 FNYEAQ. This CDR3 is built from 14 residues.

V and J are TRBV24-1 and TRBJ2-1; 8 bases line up with TRBD2. CDR3 length: 16 amino acids. J gave up 8 bases and V 4 bases, and 12 bases lay outside the gene matches. The germline V gene encodes CDR1 KGHDR and CDR2 SFDVKD. The chain's CDR3 is CATSEHGTRASDEQFF. CDR3 nucleotide sequence: TGTGCCACCAGTGAACATGGGACTAGGGCATCGGATGAGCAGTTCTTC.

The chain is built from TRBV20-1 and TRBJ2-1; 14 positions match TRBD2. The CDR3 contains 13 residues. V lost 8 bases and J lost 6; bases outside the gene matches: 3. The germline gives CDR1 DFQATT, CDR2 SNEGSKA (reference sequence). The CDR3 nucleotides read TGCAGTTCGGGACTAGCGGGAGTCAATGAGCAGTTCTTC. Protein product: CSSGLAGVNEQFF.

This clonotype was found many times. The chain joins TRBV19 to TRBJ1-1; D remains unclear. Germline lookup yields CDR1 LNHDA and CDR2 SQIVND (reference sequence). The CDR3 totals 13 residues. The germline V and J ends were trimmed by 4 bases and 3 bases, with 9 bases remaining between them. The CDR3, as DNA: TGTGCCAGTAGTACCCTTAAAGACACTGAAGCTTTCTTT. It codes for CASSTLKDTEAFF.